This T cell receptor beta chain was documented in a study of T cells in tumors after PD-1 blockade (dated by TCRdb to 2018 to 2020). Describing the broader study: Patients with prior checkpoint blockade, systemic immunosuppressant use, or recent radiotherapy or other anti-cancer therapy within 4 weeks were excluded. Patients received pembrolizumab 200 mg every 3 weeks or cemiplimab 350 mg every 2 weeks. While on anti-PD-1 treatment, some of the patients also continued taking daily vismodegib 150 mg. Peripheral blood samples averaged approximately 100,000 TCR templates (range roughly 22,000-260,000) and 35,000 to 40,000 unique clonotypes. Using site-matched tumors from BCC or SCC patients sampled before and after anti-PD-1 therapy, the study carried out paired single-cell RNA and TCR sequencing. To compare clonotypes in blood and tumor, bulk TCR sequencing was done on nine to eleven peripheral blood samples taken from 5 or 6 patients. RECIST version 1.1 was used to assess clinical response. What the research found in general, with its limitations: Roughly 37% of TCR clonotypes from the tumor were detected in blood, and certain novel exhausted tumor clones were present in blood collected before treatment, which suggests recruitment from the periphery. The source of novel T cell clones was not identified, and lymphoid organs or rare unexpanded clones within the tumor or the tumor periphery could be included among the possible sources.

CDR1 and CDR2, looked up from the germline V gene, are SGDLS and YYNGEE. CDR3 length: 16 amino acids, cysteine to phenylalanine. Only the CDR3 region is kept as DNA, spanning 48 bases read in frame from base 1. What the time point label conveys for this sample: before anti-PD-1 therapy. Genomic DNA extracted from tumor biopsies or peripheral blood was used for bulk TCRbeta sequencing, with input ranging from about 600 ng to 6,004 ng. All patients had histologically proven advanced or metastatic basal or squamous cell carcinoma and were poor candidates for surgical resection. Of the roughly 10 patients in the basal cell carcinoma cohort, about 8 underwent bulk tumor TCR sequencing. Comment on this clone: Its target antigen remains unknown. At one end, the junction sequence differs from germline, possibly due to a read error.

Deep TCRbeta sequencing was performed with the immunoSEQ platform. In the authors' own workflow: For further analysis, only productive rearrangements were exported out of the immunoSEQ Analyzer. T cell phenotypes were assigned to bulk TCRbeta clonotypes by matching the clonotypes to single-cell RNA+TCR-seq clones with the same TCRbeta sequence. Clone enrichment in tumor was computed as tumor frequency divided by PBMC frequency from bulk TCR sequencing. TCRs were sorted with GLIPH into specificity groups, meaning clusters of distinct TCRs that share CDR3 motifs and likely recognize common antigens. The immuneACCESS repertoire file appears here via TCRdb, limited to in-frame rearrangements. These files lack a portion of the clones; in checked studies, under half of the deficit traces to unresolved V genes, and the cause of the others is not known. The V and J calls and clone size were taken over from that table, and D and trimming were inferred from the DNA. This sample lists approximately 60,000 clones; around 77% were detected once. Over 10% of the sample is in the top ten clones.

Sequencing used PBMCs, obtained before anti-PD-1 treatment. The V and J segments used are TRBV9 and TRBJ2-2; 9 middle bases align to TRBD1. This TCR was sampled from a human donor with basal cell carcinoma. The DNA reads TGTGCCAACAGCGTAGTTACAGGGGGCGCCGGCGGGGAGCTGTTTTTT. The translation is CANSVVTGGAGGELFF.